This TCR beta chain was captured in a study of blood T cell repertoires in COVID-19. Study at large: Sample material is recorded as cDNA or gDNA derived from T cells, B-cell-depleted T cells, or PBMCs.

Germline-derived CDR1 and CDR2 are LNHDA and SQIVND (reference sequence). Trimming took off 2 bases at V and 2 bases at J, with 10 bases between the two ends. The CDR3 contains 15 residues. In the authors' methods: Reference gene primer amplification in the assay estimated nucleated cell counts. This table comes from immunoSEQ multiplex PCR, and its TCRdb copy is limited to in-frame clones, with some not included. V, J and clone size reflect that table, while D and trimming were determined from the DNA. The sample includes some 340,000 clones, about 83% of them seen just once. Sequencing used peripheral blood. V is TRBV19 and J is TRBJ2-1, with a possible D match to TRBD1 (5 bases). This receptor was identified in a man between 25 and 39 years old with active or convalescent COVID-19. This CDR3 reads CASSIQGLTYNEQFF. CDR3 bases: TGTGCCAGTAGTATACAGGGCCTGACCTACAATGAGCAGTTCTTC.